One and the same sample provided the 22 T cell receptor beta chains below, sequenced in a study of T cell repertoires in cytomegalovirus infection. Their recognized antigens are unknown. TCRdb independently ran MiXCR on the reads; one entry per CDR3 protein. The table has fewer than 950,000 distinct CDR3 sequences, approximately 30% seen once. The sample in question was cultured CD8+ T cells from PBMCs, obtained from culture after CMV antigen stimulation. The source is a human donor in good health (CMV status not recorded). Some clones in this sample may be carry-over from other donors' samples.

This clonotype was detected only a few times. This chain uses TRBV12-3 or TRBV12-4 with TRBJ2-5, with 8 positions matching TRBD2. The CDR3 has 13 amino acids. Germline trimming cut 6 bases from V and 10 bases from J; bases unmatched to any gene: 10. The CDR3 region is CASRLSGAPDQYF. The CDR3 DNA follows: TGTGCCAGCAGACTTAGCGGGGCCCCCGACCAGTACTTC.

This clonotype has ten or more counts. This chain connects TRBV19 to TRBJ2-3; 8 bases are a match to TRBD1. The length of the CDR3 is 14 residues. Germline assignment: CDR1 LNHDA and CDR2 SQIVND (reference sequence). V dropped 6 bases and J dropped 3; count of bases not matched to a gene: 5. Written as DNA, the CDR3 is TGTGCCAGTAGCCCGACAGGGGCGACAGATACGCAGTATTTT. Translated: CASSPTGATDTQYF.

The chain has TRBV11-3 and TRBJ2-1, with D tentatively TRBD1 or TRBD2 (5 bases each). Per germline, CDR1 SGHNT and CDR2 YENEEA. This CDR3 is built from 15 residues. V was clipped by 5 bases and J by 3 bases, with 14 bases between them. This chain's CDR3 is CASSRGPGGYNEQFF. The CDR3 DNA follows: TGTGCCAGCAGCCGGGGACCTGGTGGCTACAATGAGCAGTTCTTC.

This sequence joins TRBV27 and TRBJ1-1, with D uncertain. This CDR3 is 13 amino acids long. Germline CDR1 MNHEY, CDR2 SMNVEV (reference sequence). The V end lost 4 bases, the J end lost 8 bases, and 14 bases lay between the germline ends. The DNA for the CDR3 is TGTGCCAGCAGTTCCCTCACAGTCGCAGAAGCTTTCTTT. Protein: CASSSLTVAEAFF.

This chain joins TRBV11-3 and TRBJ2-5; TRBD1 is a possible D gene (5 bases). The CDR3 is 14 amino acids. CDR1 and CDR2 (germline): SGHNT, YENEEA. V was cut by 5 bases and J by 0 bases, with 10 bases left in between. The CDR3 is CASSPDSNQETQYF. In nucleotides, the CDR3 is TGTGCCAGCAGCCCAGACAGCAACCAAGAGACCCAGTACTTC.

The CDR3 nucleotides are TGTGCCAGCAGTTCCCCCTTCGGGGGACGGAATGAGCAGTTCTTC. Translated: CASSSPFGGRNEQFF. This chain links TRBV28 with TRBJ2-1, with D perhaps matching TRBD2 (6 bases). Germline V gene sequence: CDR1 MDHEN, CDR2 SYDVKM. The CDR3 extends over 15 amino acids. V dropped 4 bases and J dropped 7 bases, with 17 bases sitting between them. The full variable domain, completed using reference TRBV28 and TRBJ2-1, is DVKVTQSSRYLVKRTGEKVFLECVQDMDHENMFWYRQDPGLGLRLIYFSYDVKMKEKGDIPEGYSVSREKKERFSLILESASTNQTSMYLCASSSPFGGRNEQFFGPGTRLTVL.

V usage is TRBV10-1 and J usage is TRBJ2-3; the D gene is possibly TRBD1 (7 bases). Trimming took 3 bases from V and 4 from J, leaving 14 bases between them. This CDR3 comprises 15 residues. Per germline, CDR1 WNHNN and CDR2 SYGVQD (reference sequence). This chain's CDR3 is CASSEVGGGADTQYF. In nucleotides, the CDR3 is TGCGCCAGCAGTGAAGTAGGAGGGGGCGCAGATACGCAGTATTTT.

The sample holds a few counts of this clonotype. The chain uses TRBV10-1 and TRBJ2-1; TRBD2 aligns across 9 bases. Germline CDR1 and CDR2: WNHNN and SYGVQD (reference sequence). This CDR3 region has 17 residues. V trimming: 3 bases; J trimming: 4 bases; junction bases outside the gene matches: 10. The CDR3 loop is CASSESRGGSIYNEQFF. In DNA form, the CDR3 reads TGCGCCAGCAGTGAATCGCGGGGGGGTTCCATTTACAATGAGCAGTTCTTC.

On this clonotype itself: A much larger clone lies one base from this, so it may be a read error. The CDR3 does not close with the conserved phenylalanine or tryptophan, likely indicating a read error. The genes are TRBV7-9 and TRBJ1-5; perhaps TRBD1 as D (5 bases). V was pared by 2 bases and J by 7 bases, with 6 bases between. CDR1 SEHNR and CDR2 FQNEAQ come from the germline V gene (reference sequence). The CDR3 contains 12 residues. Here the CDR3 reads CASSLWDQPQHS. CDR3 in DNA: TGTGCCAGCAGCTTATGGGACCAGCCCCAGCATTCT.

Ten or more counts support this clonotype. V gene TRBV7-8 combines with J gene TRBJ2-3, with D hard to call. From germline, CDR1 is SGHVS and CDR2 FQNEAQ. V was pared by 5 bases and J by 1 base, with 13 bases between. The CDR3 loop spans 15 amino acids. Written as DNA, the CDR3 is TGTGCCAGCAGCAACACACGTCGGGGCACAGATACGCAGTATTTT. It specifies CASSNTRRGTDTQYF.

This clonotype has a single count. A clone one base away is much larger, so this may be a read error. V usage is TRBV12-3 or TRBV12-4 and J usage is TRBJ1-6; 10 positions match TRBD1. The CDR3 is 16 amino acids. V lost 6 bases, J lost 6 bases, and 8 bases stayed unmatched. This CDR3 is CASRTIGTGANSPLHF. The CDR3 nucleotides are TGTGCCAGCAGGACAATCGGGACAGGGGCTAATTCACCCCTCCACTTT.

The chain links TRBV10-3 to TRBJ1-2, with D possibly matching TRBD1 (5 bases). Germline values: CDR1 ENHRY, CDR2 SYGVKD. Trimming left V 2 bases short and J 2 bases short, with 9 bases between. The CDR3 consists of 14 residues. DNA for the CDR3: TGTGCCATCAGTGAGGCGACAGCAAACTATGGCTACACCTTC. This sequence encodes CAISEATANYGYTF.

This clonotype was counted a few times. V and J are TRBV19 and TRBJ2-5, with D possibly being TRBD2 (6 bases). The germline V gene encodes CDR1 LNHDA and CDR2 SQIVND (reference sequence). V was trimmed by 1 base and J by 2 bases, leaving 8 bases between them. This CDR3 contains 14 residues. The DNA of the CDR3 is TGTGCCAGTAGTATAGGGGACTTACAAGAGACCCAGTACTTC. It is translated as CASSIGDLQETQYF.

The V call is TRBV18, the J call TRBJ2-4; 7 bases are shared with TRBD2. The CDR3 contains 14 residues. Germline V gene data show CDR1 as KGHSH and CDR2 as LQKENI. V shed 3 bases and J 7 bases; nucleotides not matched to a gene: 6. Written as DNA, the CDR3 is TGTGCCAGCTCACCCGAAAAGGGAGGGAACATTCAGTACTTC. It encodes CASSPEKGGNIQYF.

This chain joins TRBV19 and TRBJ1-4; D perhaps matches TRBD1 (6 bases). Between the trimmed V and J ends, which lost 6 bases and 6 bases, there was a span of 11 bases. The V gene's germline CDR1 is LNHDA and CDR2 SQIVND (reference sequence). This CDR3 has 13 amino acids. CDR3 sequence reads: CASSSGGDEKLFF. CDR3 DNA: TGTGCCAGTAGCAGCGGGGGCGATGAAAAACTGTTTTTT.

The chain joins TRBV20-1 to TRBJ2-1, with 11 bases aligning to TRBD2. J lost 4 bases, V lost 4 bases, and 9 bases had no gene match. CDR1 is DFQATT, CDR2 SNEGSKA, per germline (reference sequence). This CDR3 is built from 16 residues. For the CDR3, the DNA is TGCAGTGCTATGATGGCCGGGACTAGCGGTTACAATGAGCAGTTCTTC. Translated, it gives CSAMMAGTSGYNEQFF.

The chain links TRBV19 to TRBJ1-1; D unclear. V gave up 10 bases and J gave up 12 bases, with 18 bases separating them. Germline CDR1 and CDR2: LNHDA and SQIVND (reference sequence). The CDR3 is 11 residues long. CDR3 coding DNA: TGTGCCACCCTGCTGGGAACCTCGTCTTTCTTT. It is translated as CATLLGTSSFF.

This chain joins TRBV18 and TRBJ1-5; 7 bases line up with TRBD1. With 4 bases clipped from V and 3 bases from J, the junction kept 6 bases outside the gene matches. Per germline, CDR1 KGHSH and CDR2 LQKENI. The CDR3 contains 15 residues. The CDR3 protein is CASSHDREDNQPQHF. As DNA, the CDR3 is TGTGCCAGCTCACACGACAGGGAGGACAATCAGCCCCAGCATTTT.

The chain has TRBV5-5 and TRBJ1-2; weak D call: TRBD1 (5 bases). CDR1 is SGHKS and CDR2 is YYEKEE in the germline V gene (reference sequence). V was trimmed by 6 bases and J by 2 bases, leaving 11 bases between them. This CDR3 comprises 13 residues. In nucleotides, the CDR3 is TGTGCCAGCAAGCTCGGGGGGAACTATGGCTACACCTTC. Translation gives CASKLGGNYGYTF.

This chain links TRBV28 with TRBJ2-1, with D uncertain. Per the germline V gene, CDR1 is MDHEN and CDR2 is SYDVKM. This CDR3 has 16 residues. V was clipped by 2 bases and J by 4 bases, with 15 bases between them. CDR3 nucleotides: TGTGCCAGCAGTTTACGGACCAACCTTTGGTACAATGAGCAGTTCTTC. Its translation: CASSLRTNLWYNEQFF.

This chain links TRBV2 with TRBJ2-1; TRBD2 aligns across 7 bases. The CDR3 runs to 17 residues. Per the germline V gene, CDR1 is SNHLY and CDR2 is FYNNEI. V lost 0 bases, J lost 3 bases, and 8 bases stayed unmatched. Here the CDR3 DNA reads TGTGCCAGCAGTGAAGCGCTTGCGGGGGTTATCTACAATGAGCAGTTCTTC. Translation: CASSEALAGVIYNEQFF.

There are a few counts of this clonotype. The rearrangement joins TRBV5-6 to TRBJ1-4; D is unclear. V was trimmed by 0 bases and J by 8 bases, leaving 17 bases between them. The CDR3 consists of 16 residues. Germline V lookup: CDR1 SGHDT, CDR2 YYEEEE. The CDR3 DNA reads TGTGCCAGCAGCTTGGGTCCCCCATCTGGACGGGAAAAACTGTTTTTT. The encoded protein is CASSLGPPSGREKLFF.